The 30 T cell receptor beta chains below were found in one sample sequenced in a study of shared clonotypes between healthy human individuals. TCRdb's table, derived via immunoSEQ multiplex PCR, lists solely in-frame clones and lacks some. The sample has 90,000 to 150,000 clones, around 65% seen once; the top ten hold roughly 24%. The specimen sequenced was memory CD8+ T cells sorted from blood. Subset reported: CD45RO+ cells pooled with CCR7-negative TemRA cells. The receptors were gathered from a woman between 25 and 40 years old in good health.

Many counts were recorded for this clone. Other DNA sequences of this sample code for an identical CDR3. The chain combines TRBV6-4 with TRBJ2-2; a possible D gene is TRBD1 (6 bases). Germline CDR1 MRHNA, CDR2 SNTAGT. Trimming shortened V by 6 bases and J by 1 base, and 15 bases separated the two germline ends. CDR3 length equals 16 residues. The CDR3 loop is CASSVSGDLNTGELFF. For the CDR3, the DNA is TGTGCCAGCAGCGTATCAGGGGATCTGAACACCGGGGAGCTGTTTTTT.

This clone was observed many times. The V and J genes are TRBV18 and TRBJ2-7; D is unresolved. Trimming shortened V by 5 bases and J by 1 base, and 9 bases separated the two germline ends. The germline V gene has CDR1 KGHSH and CDR2 LQKENI. The CDR3 sequence is 13 residues long. CDR3 in amino acids: CASSIGLSYEQYF. CDR3 nucleotides: TGTGCCAGCTCAATTGGGCTTTCCTACGAGCAGTACTTC.

This clone was detected only once. The chain joins TRBV25-1 to TRBJ1-4, with D uncertain. The germline V and J ends were trimmed by 0 bases and 4 bases, with 9 bases remaining between them. There are 15 residues in the CDR3. Germline CDR1 MGHDK, CDR2 SYGVNS. CDR3 nucleotides: TGTGCCAGCAGTGAATATCTGGGATTTAATGAAAAACTGTTTTTT. This encodes CASSEYLGFNEKLFF.

This chain links TRBV4-1 with TRBJ1-1; the match to TRBD1 covers 7 bases. The CDR3 runs 15 residues. Looked up from germline, CDR1 is MGHRA and CDR2 is YSYEKL. V lost 3 bases, J lost 2 bases, and 6 bases stayed unmatched. DNA for the CDR3: TGCGCCAGCAGCCAGGATACAGGGGAAAACACTGAAGCTTTCTTT. As protein: CASSQDTGENTEAFF.

Comments on this clone: A far larger clone is just one base off, so this is likely a read error. This sample also contains other DNA sequences that code for the same CDR3. This chain uses TRBV4-1 with TRBJ2-7; 10 bases are a match to TRBD2. The CDR3 is 16 residues long. Trimming took 0 bases from V and 5 from J; bases not matched to a gene: 7. Germline V CDR1 and CDR2: MGHRA, YSYEKL. This chain's CDR3 is CASSQEGAGGPNEQYF. The DNA for the CDR3 is TGCGCCAGCAGCCAAGAAGGAGCGGGAGGGCCGAACGAGCAGTACTTC.

This chain joins TRBV27 and TRBJ1-1; D unresolved. Germline CDR1 MNHEY, CDR2 SMNVEV (reference sequence). The CDR3 spans 15 residues. Deletions cut 5 bases from V and 1 base from J, with 14 bases between. CDR3 protein: CASSLWAGKNTEAFF. For the CDR3, the DNA is TGTGCCAGCAGTCTCTGGGCCGGGAAGAACACTGAAGCTTTCTTT.

The chain is built from TRBV5-1 and TRBJ2-3; D gene unclear. V lost 0 bases, J lost 3 bases, and 11 bases lay in between. The germline CDR1 and CDR2 sequences are SGHRS and YFSETQ. This CDR3 has 15 amino acids. Here the CDR3 reads CASSLGAGRTDTQYF. For the CDR3, the DNA is TGCGCCAGCAGCTTGGGGGCAGGTAGAACAGATACGCAGTATTTT. Supplemented by reference TRBV5-1 and TRBJ2-3, the full variable domain reads KAGVTQTPRYLIKTRGQQVTLSCSPISGHRSVSWYQQTPGQGLQFLFEYFSETQRNKGNFPGRFSGRQFSNSRSEMNVSTLELGDSALYLCASSLGAGRTDTQYFGPGTRLTVL.

The V gene is TRBV4-1, the J gene TRBJ1-1; D is ambiguous. The germline V gene has CDR1 MGHRA and CDR2 YSYEKL. The CDR3 totals 16 residues. Deletions cut 0 bases from V and 0 bases from J, with 11 bases between. CDR3 sequence reads: CASSQELRNMNTEAFF. DNA for the CDR3: TGCGCCAGCAGCCAAGAATTACGAAACATGAACACTGAAGCTTTCTTT.

The CDR3 coding sequence is TGTGCCAGCAGCGTAGGTCCGGGAGAGTTGGCAGATACGCAGTATTTT. This gives the protein CASSVGPGELADTQYF. J is TRBJ2-3 and V is TRBV9; weak D call: TRBD2 (6 bases). V was shortened by 0 bases and J by 4 bases, with 15 bases between the two germline ends. Looked up from germline, CDR1 is SGDLS and CDR2 is YYNGEE. This CDR3 comprises 16 residues. Complete variable domain (other parts from reference TRBV9 and TRBJ2-3): DSGVTQTPKHLITATGQRVTLRCSPRSGDLSVYWYQQSLDQGLQFLIQYYNGEERAKGNILERFSAQQFPDLHSELNLSSLELGDSALYFCASSVGPGELADTQYFGPGTRLTVL.

This chain uses TRBV27 with TRBJ2-7; D is tentatively TRBD1 or TRBD2 (5 bases each). This CDR3 is built from 16 residues. Trimming pared 5 bases from V and 2 bases from J, leaving 19 bases between. Germline CDR1 MNHEY, CDR2 SMNVEV (reference sequence). The CDR3 loop is CASSPPFRRTPYEQYF. The CDR3 DNA is TGTGCCAGCAGTCCGCCGTTCCGGAGGACACCCTACGAGCAGTACTTC.

This clone has a single count. V usage is TRBV18 and J usage is TRBJ2-5, with D tentatively TRBD1 (5 bases). Germline loops: CDR1 KGHSH, CDR2 LQKENI. The CDR3 is made up of 15 amino acids. Trimming pared 4 bases from V and 3 bases from J, leaving 15 bases between. As DNA, the CDR3 is TGTGCCAGCTCACTCGAACCCGACAGAGAAGAGACCCAGTACTTC. Translation gives CASSLEPDREETQYF.

Here the CDR3 DNA reads TGTGCCAGCAGTGACCACTGGGAGGGGACAGGGGTCACTGAAGCTTTCTTT. As protein: CASSDHWEGTGVTEAFF. V and J are TRBV25-1 and TRBJ1-1, with TRBD1 matching over 10 bases. The CDR3 runs 17 residues. Trimming cost V 3 bases and J 4 bases; bases outside gene matches: 11. Germline V gene lookup returns CDR1 MGHDK and CDR2 SYGVNS.

This chain uses TRBV6-1 with TRBJ2-6; 7 nucleotides match TRBD1. Germline V CDR1 and CDR2: MNHNS, SASEGT. Losses at the gene ends were 6 bases for V and 4 bases for J; bases not matched to a gene: 6. The CDR3 is 15 residues long. CDR3: CASSKGAEGANVLTF. The CDR3, as DNA: TGTGCCAGCAGCAAGGGGGCGGAGGGGGCCAACGTCCTGACTTTC.

The V gene is TRBV28, the J gene TRBJ2-1, with D maybe TRBD2 (5 bases). Germline values: CDR1 MDHEN, CDR2 SYDVKM. The CDR3 is made up of 12 amino acids. Between the trimmed V and J ends, which lost 3 bases and 10 bases, there was a span of 10 bases. The chain's CDR3 is CASSFRGWEQFF. The CDR3 bases are TGTGCCAGCAGTTTCAGAGGGTGGGAGCAGTTCTTC.

This clone came up a few times. The J gene is TRBJ2-5, the V gene TRBV2; perhaps D is TRBD1 or TRBD2 (5 bases each). CDR3 length: 13 amino acids. With 7 bases removed from V and 2 bases from J, the gap between germline ends came to 11 bases. CDR1 is SNHLY and CDR2 is FYNNEI in the germline V gene. The CDR3 DNA reads as TGTGCCAGCACGGGGCAGATTCAAGAGACCCAGTACTTC. This sequence encodes CASTGQIQETQYF.

The CDR3 reads CASSAGGGAKNIQYF. The CDR3 nucleotides are TGTGCCAGCAGCGCGGGAGGGGGAGCCAAAAACATTCAGTACTTC. The rearrangement joins TRBV9 to TRBJ2-4; 8 nucleotides align to TRBD2. The CDR3 is made up of 15 amino acids. Germline V gene sequence: CDR1 SGDLS, CDR2 YYNGEE. V lost 3 bases, J lost 0 bases, and 2 bases stayed unmatched.

This clone showed up just a few times. V gene TRBV6-1 combines with J gene TRBJ1-6; 10 nucleotides align to TRBD1. With 8 bases clipped from V and 5 bases from J, the junction kept 3 bases outside the gene matches. Germline CDR1 and CDR2: MNHNS and SASEGT. The CDR3 extends over 14 amino acids. The CDR3 nucleotides are TGTGCCAGCTCCGGGACAGGGGATAATTCACCCCTCCACTTT. Encoded protein: CASSGTGDNSPLHF.

The chain recombines TRBV27 with TRBJ2-2, with D perhaps matching TRBD1 (5 bases). Germline V lookup: CDR1 MNHEY, CDR2 SMNVEV (reference sequence). Trimming left V 5 bases short and J 5 bases short, with 15 bases between. The CDR3 runs 15 residues. The CDR3 nucleotides read TGTGCCAGCAGTCCCTACCGGACAACTACCGGGGAGCTGTTTTTT. It yields the protein CASSPYRTTTGELFF.

V usage is TRBV9 and J usage is TRBJ2-1; D may be TRBD1 (6 bases). Trimming took 5 bases from V and 2 from J, leaving 11 bases between them. Germline V gene data show CDR1 as SGDLS and CDR2 as YYNGEE. The CDR3 is made up of 14 amino acids. CDR3 DNA: TGTGCCAGCAGGGACAGTCTTACCTACAATGAGCAGTTCTTC. It yields the protein CASRDSLTYNEQFF.

This clone was recorded only once. V gene TRBV27 combines with J gene TRBJ2-7; perhaps TRBD1 as D (6 bases). Germline V CDR1 and CDR2: MNHEY, SMNVEV (reference sequence). The CDR3 consists of 15 residues. The ends were cut back, 5 bases at V and 5 bases at J, with 19 bases in the middle. DNA for the CDR3: TGTGCCAGCAGTGAATTGGGACGGACAGACCACGAGCAGTACTTC. This translates into CASSELGRTDHEQYF.

This chain joins TRBV25-1 and TRBJ2-3; 8 bases agree with TRBD2. This CDR3 comprises 17 residues. The germline V gene encodes CDR1 MGHDK and CDR2 SYGVNS. The ends lost 3 bases at V and 1 base at J; junction bases unmatched: 9. CDR3: CASSDSARREGTDTQYF. For the CDR3, the DNA is TGTGCCAGCAGTGATTCTGCTAGGCGGGAGGGCACAGATACGCAGTATTTT.

This clone occurred many times. The sample has other DNA sequences that encode this CDR3 too. The CDR3 protein is CASSHRGPTEAFF. The CDR3 DNA is TGTGCCAGCAGTCACAGAGGGCCCACTGAAGCTTTCTTT. The chain recombines TRBV27 with TRBJ1-1; D gene unclear. The CDR3 consists of 13 residues. Germline V lookup: CDR1 MNHEY, CDR2 SMNVEV (reference sequence). The germline V and J ends were trimmed by 5 bases and 4 bases, with 11 bases remaining between them.

This clone has a single count. V gene TRBV5-1 combines with J gene TRBJ2-1, with TRBD2 identical over 9 bases. CDR1 SGHRS and CDR2 YFSETQ come from the germline V gene. V lost 4 bases to trimming and J lost 0 bases; unmatched junction nucleotides: 2. The CDR3 consists of 15 residues. The CDR3 loop is CASSLSGSSYNEQFF. The DNA of the CDR3 is TGCGCCAGCAGCCTTAGCGGGAGCTCCTACAATGAGCAGTTCTTC.

V gene TRBV10-2 combines with J gene TRBJ1-5; D gene unclear. The CDR3 length is 14 residues. CDR1 WSHSY and CDR2 SAAADI come from the germline V gene. The V and J ends lost 2 bases and 1 base respectively, with 6 bases between them. The chain's CDR3 is CASSELGSNQPQHF. Here the CDR3 DNA reads TGCGCCAGCAGTGAGCTTGGCAGCAATCAGCCCCAGCATTTT.

This chain joins TRBV2 and TRBJ1-4, with D perhaps TRBD1 (6 bases). CDR1 and CDR2 (germline): SNHLY, FYNNEI. Trimming left V 2 bases short and J 7 bases short, with 17 bases between. The CDR3 has 16 amino acids. CDR3 in amino acids: CASSEHVGGRAEKLFF. The CDR3, as DNA: TGTGCCAGCAGTGAACATGTGGGGGGGCGCGCTGAAAAACTGTTTTTT.

This clone was detected a few times. The chain employs TRBV29-1 and TRBJ2-1; D might be TRBD2 (5 bases). In germline, CDR1 is SQVTM, CDR2 ANQGSEA. The CDR3 runs 12 residues. Trimming took off 4 bases at V and 4 bases at J, with 8 bases between the two ends. CDR3 sequence (DNA): TGCAGCGTTGTGGGAGATTACAATGAGCAGTTCTTC. This translates into CSVVGDYNEQFF.

The V call is TRBV5-5, the J call TRBJ2-7; 14 bases line up with TRBD2. Germline lookup yields CDR1 SGHKS and CDR2 YYEKEE (reference sequence). The CDR3 runs to 17 residues. Trimming cost V 0 bases and J 3 bases; bases outside gene matches: 5. DNA for the CDR3: TGTGCCAGCAGCTTGGGGGGACTAGCGGGAGTATACTACGAGCAGTACTTC. Translating it yields CASSLGGLAGVYYEQYF.

The V call is TRBV4-1, the J call TRBJ2-7; unclear D gene. Germline values: CDR1 MGHRA, CDR2 YSYEKL. Trimming removed 2 bases at V and 7 bases at J, with 18 bases between. CDR3 size: 15 residues. The CDR3 bases are TGCGCCAGCAGCCAACGGCCGATCATTAGCTCAGAGCAGTACTTC. Its translation: CASSQRPIISSEQYF.

This clone was seen at least ten times. The rearrangement uses TRBV2 and TRBJ2-7, with D perhaps given as TRBD1 or TRBD2 (5 bases each). CDR1 and CDR2 from the germline V gene are SNHLY and FYNNEI. The CDR3 spans 15 residues. The germline V and J ends were trimmed by 3 bases and 2 bases, with 14 bases remaining between them. The CDR3 region has the DNA TGTGCCAGCAGTGAGGGGGTAACTAACACCTACGAGCAGTACTTC. It translates to CASSEGVTNTYEQYF.

This clone was found a few times. The CDR3 region is CASSLAGLSYEQYF. As DNA, the CDR3 is TGTGCCAGCAGTTTAGCGGGCCTCTCCTACGAGCAGTACTTC. The rearrangement joins TRBV27 to TRBJ2-7, with D tentatively TRBD2 (5 bases). This CDR3 contains 14 residues. V dropped 2 bases and J dropped 0 bases, with 8 bases sitting between them. Per germline, CDR1 MNHEY and CDR2 SMNVEV (reference sequence).